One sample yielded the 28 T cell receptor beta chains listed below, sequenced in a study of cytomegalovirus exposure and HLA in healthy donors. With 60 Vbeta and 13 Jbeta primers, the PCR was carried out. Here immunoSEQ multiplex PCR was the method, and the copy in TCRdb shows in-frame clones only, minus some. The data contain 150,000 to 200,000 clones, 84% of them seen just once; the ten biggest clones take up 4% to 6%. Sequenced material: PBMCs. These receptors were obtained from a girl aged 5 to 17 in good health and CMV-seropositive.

The CDR3 sequence: CASSDGGAHTDTQYF. CDR3 sequence (DNA): TGTGCCAGCAGTGACGGGGGGGCCCACACAGATACGCAGTATTTT. The chain joins TRBV6-4 to TRBJ2-3, with D possibly being TRBD2 (7 bases). The CDR3 is 15 residues long. Germline loops: CDR1 MRHNA, CDR2 SNTAGT. Between the trimmed V and J ends, which lost 2 bases and 2 bases, there was a span of 11 bases.

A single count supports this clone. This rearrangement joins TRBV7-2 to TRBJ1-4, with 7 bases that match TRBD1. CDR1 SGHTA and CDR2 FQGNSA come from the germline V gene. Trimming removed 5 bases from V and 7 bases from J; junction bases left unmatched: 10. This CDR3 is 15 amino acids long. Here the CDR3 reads CASSRGRGPGEKLFF. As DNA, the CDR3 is TGTGCCAGCAGCAGGGGTAGGGGGCCAGGTGAAAAACTGTTTTTT.

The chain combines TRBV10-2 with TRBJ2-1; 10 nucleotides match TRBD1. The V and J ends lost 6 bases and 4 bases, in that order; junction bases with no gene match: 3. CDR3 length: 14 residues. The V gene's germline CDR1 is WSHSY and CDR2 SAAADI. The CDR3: CASSGQGGYNEQFF. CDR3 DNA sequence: TGCGCCAGCAGCGGACAGGGGGGTTACAATGAGCAGTTCTTC.

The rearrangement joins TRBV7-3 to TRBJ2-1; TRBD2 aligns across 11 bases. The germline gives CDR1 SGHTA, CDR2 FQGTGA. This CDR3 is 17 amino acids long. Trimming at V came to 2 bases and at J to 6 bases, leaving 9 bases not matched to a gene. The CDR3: CASSLSSLAGGGNEQFF. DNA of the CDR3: TGTGCCAGCAGCTTATCGTCTTTAGCGGGGGGGGGCAATGAGCAGTTCTTC.

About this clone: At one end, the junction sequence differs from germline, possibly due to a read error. The CDR3: CATSGDRDNQPQHF. The CDR3 nucleotides are TGTGCCACCAGCGGAGACAGGGACAATCAGCCCCAGCATTTT. The genes are TRBV15 and TRBJ1-5, with TRBD1 matching 7 bases. Per the germline V gene, CDR1 is LNHNV and CDR2 is YYDKDF (reference sequence). CDR3 size: 14 residues.

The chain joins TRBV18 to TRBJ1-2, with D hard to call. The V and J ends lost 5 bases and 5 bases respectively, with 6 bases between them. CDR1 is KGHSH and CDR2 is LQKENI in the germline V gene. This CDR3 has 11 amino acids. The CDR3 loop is CASSTEYGYTF. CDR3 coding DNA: TGTGCCAGCTCAACAGAGTATGGCTACACCTTC.

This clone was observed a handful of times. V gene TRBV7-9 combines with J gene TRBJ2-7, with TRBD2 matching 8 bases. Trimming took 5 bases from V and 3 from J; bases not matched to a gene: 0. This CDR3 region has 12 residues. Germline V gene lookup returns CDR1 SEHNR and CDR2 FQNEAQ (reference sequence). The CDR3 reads CASSAGGYEQYF. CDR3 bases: TGTGCCAGCAGCGCGGGAGGCTACGAGCAGTACTTC.

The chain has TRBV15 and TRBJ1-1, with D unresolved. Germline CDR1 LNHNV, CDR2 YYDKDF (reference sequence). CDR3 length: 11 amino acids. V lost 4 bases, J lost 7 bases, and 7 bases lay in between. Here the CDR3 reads CATSTTFEAFF. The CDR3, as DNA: TGTGCCACCAGCACCACTTTTGAAGCTTTCTTT.

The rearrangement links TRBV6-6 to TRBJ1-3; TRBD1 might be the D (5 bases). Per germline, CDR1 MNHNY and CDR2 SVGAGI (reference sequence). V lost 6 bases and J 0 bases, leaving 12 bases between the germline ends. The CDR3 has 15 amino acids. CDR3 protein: CASRGGGNSGNTIYF. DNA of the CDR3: TGTGCCAGCAGGGGGGGAGGGAACTCTGGAAACACCATATATTTT.

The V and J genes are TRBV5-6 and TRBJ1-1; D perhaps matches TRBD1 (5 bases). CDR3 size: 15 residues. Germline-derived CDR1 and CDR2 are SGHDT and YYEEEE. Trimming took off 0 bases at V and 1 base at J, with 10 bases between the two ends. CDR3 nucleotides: TGTGCCAGCAGCTTGGTCTGGGGGGGGAACACTGAAGCTTTCTTT. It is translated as CASSLVWGGNTEAFF.

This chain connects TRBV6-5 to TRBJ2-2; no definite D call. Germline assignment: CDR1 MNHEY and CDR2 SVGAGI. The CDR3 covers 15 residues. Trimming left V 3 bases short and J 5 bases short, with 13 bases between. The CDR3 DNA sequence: TGTGCCAGCAGTTATGAACCAGGTGGAACCGGGGAGCTGTTTTTT. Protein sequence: CASSYEPGGTGELFF.

CDR3 sequence (DNA): TGTGCCATCAGTGACGGACAGGGGGCGGCAACTAATGAAAAACTGTTTTTT. Encoded protein: CAISDGQGAATNEKLFF. The J gene is TRBJ1-4, the V gene TRBV10-3, with 11 positions matching TRBD1. CDR1 is ENHRY and CDR2 is SYGVKD in the germline V gene. The CDR3 has 17 amino acids. V shed 3 bases and J 0 bases; nucleotides not matched to a gene: 3.

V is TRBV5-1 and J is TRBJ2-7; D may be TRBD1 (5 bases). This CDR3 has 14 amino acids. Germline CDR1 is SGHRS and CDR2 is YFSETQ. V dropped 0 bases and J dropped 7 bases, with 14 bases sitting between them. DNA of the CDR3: TGCGCCAGCAGCTTGGCCTCAGGGTCTAGAGAGCAGTACTTC. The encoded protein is CASSLASGSREQYF.

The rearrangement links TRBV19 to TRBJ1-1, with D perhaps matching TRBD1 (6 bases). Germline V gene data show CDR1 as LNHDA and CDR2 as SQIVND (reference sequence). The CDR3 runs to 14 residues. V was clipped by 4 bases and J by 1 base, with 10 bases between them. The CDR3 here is CASSTGTSNTEAFF. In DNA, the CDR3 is TGTGCCAGTAGTACCGGGACATCGAACACTGAAGCTTTCTTT.

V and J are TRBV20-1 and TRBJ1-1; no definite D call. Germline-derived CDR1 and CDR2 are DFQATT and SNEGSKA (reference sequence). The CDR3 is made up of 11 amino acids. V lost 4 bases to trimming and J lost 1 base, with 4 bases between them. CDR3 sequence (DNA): TGCAGTGCTACTAAGAACACTGAAGCTTTCTTT. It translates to CSATKNTEAFF.

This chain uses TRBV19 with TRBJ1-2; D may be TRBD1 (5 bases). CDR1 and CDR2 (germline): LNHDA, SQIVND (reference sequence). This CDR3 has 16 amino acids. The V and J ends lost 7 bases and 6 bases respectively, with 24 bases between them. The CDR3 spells CASNQNGAGPGNGYTF. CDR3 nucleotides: TGTGCCAGTAACCAAAATGGGGCAGGGCCAGGGAATGGCTACACCTTC. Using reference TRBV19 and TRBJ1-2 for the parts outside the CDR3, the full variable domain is DGGITQSPKYLFRKEGQNVTLSCEQNLNHDAMYWYRQDPGQGLRLIYYSQIVNDFQKGDIAEGYSVSREKKESFPLTVTSAQKNPTAFYLCASNQNGAGPGNGYTFGSGTRLTVV.

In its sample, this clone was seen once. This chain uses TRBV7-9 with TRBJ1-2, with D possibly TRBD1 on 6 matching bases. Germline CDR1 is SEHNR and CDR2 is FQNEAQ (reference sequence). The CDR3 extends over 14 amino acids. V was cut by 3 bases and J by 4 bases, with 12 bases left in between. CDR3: CASSLMGDIYGYTF. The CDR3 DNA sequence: TGTGCCAGCAGCTTGATGGGGGACATCTATGGCTACACCTTC.

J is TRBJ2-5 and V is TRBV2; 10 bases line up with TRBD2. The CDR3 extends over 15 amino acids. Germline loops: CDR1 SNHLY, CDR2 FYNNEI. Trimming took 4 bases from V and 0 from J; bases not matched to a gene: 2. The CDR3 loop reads CASSATSGYQETQYF. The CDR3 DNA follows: TGTGCCAGCAGTGCGACTAGCGGGTACCAAGAGACCCAGTACTTC.

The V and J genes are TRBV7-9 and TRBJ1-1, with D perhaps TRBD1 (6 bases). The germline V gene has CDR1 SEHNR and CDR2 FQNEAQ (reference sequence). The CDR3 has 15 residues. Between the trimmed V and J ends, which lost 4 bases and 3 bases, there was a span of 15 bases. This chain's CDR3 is CASSSGPTGYTEAFF. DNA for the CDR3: TGTGCCAGCAGCTCGGGCCCGACAGGCTACACTGAAGCTTTCTTT. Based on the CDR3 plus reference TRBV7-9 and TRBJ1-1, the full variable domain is DTGVSQNPRHKITKRGQNVTFRCDPISEHNRLYWYRQTLGQGPEFLTYFQNEAQLEKSRLLSDRFSAERPKGSFSTLEIQRTEQGDSAMYLCASSSGPTGYTEAFFGQGTRLTVV.

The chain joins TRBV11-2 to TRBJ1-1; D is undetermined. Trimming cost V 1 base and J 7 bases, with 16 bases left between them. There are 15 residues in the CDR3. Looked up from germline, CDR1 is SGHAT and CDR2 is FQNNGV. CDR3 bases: TGTGCCAGCAGCTTAGTAACCGGGAGGAAGGATGAAGCTTTCTTT. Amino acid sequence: CASSLVTGRKDEAFF.

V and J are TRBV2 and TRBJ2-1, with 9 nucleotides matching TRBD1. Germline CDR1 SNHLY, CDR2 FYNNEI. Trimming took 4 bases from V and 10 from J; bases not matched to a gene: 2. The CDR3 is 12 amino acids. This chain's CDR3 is CASSGQGGEQFF. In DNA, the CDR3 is TGTGCCAGCAGTGGACAGGGGGGCGAGCAGTTCTTC.

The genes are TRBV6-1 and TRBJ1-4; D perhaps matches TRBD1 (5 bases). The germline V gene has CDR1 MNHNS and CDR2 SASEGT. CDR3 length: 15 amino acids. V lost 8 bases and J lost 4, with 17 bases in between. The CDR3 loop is CASGLRVTGNEKLFF. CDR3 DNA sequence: TGTGCCAGCGGCCTCAGGGTTACGGGTAATGAAAAACTGTTTTTT.

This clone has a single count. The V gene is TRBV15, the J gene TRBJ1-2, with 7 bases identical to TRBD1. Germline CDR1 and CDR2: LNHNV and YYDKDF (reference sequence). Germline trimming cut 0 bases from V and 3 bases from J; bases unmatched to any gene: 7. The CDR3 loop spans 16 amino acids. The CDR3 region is CATSRDGTGEDYGYTF. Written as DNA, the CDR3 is TGTGCCACCAGCAGAGATGGCACAGGGGAAGACTATGGCTACACCTTC. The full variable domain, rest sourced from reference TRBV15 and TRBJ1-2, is DAMVIQNPRYQVTQFGKPVTLSCSQTLNHNVMYWYQQKSSQAPKLLFHYYDKDFNNEADTPDNFQSRRPNTSFCFLDIRSPGLGDTAMYLCATSRDGTGEDYGYTFGSGTRLTVV.

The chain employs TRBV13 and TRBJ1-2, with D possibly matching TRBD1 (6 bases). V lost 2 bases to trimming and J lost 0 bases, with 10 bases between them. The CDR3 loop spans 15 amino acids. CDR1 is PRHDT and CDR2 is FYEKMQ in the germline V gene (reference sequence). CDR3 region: CASSLQGPANYGYTF. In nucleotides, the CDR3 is TGTGCCAGCAGCTTACAGGGGCCTGCTAACTATGGCTACACCTTC.

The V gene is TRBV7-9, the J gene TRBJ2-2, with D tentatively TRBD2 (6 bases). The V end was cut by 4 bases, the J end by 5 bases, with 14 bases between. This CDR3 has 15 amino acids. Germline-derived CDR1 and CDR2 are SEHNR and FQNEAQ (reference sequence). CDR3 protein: CASSWKGGPTGELFF. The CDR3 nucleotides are TGTGCCAGCAGCTGGAAGGGAGGTCCGACCGGGGAGCTGTTTTTT.

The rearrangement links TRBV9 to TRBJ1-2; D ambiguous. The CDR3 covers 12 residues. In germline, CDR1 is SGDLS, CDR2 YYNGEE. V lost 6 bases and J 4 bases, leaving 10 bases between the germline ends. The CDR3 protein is CASTSPSYGYTF. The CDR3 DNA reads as TGTGCCAGCACCAGTCCAAGCTATGGCTACACCTTC.

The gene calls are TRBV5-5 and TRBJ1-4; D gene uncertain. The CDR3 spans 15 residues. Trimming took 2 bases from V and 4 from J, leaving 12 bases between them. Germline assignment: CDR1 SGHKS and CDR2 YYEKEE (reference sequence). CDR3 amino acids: CASSLRAGNNEKLFF. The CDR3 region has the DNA TGTGCCAGCAGCTTACGTGCGGGGAATAATGAAAAACTGTTTTTT.

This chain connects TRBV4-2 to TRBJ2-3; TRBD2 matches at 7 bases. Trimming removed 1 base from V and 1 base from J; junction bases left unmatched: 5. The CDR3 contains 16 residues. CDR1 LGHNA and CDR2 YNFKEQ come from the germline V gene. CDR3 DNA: TGTGCCAGCAGCCAAGCAATGGCGGGGGGCACAGATACGCAGTATTTT. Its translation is CASSQAMAGGTDTQYF.